Each of the 9 T cell receptor beta chains below was sequenced from the same sample in a study of cytomegalovirus exposure and HLA in healthy donors. The data were produced by immunoSEQ multiplex PCR, yet TCRdb's version contains in-frame clones alone and is incomplete. Seen here are about 65,000 clones, about 91% observed once, and the top ten hold roughly 1.3%. Material: PBMCs. These receptors came from a woman between 18 and 29 years old in good health and CMV-seronegative.

The chain combines TRBV27 with TRBJ2-1; tentatively, D is TRBD2 (5 bases). There are 14 residues in the CDR3. From germline, CDR1 is MNHEY and CDR2 SMNVEV (reference sequence). Trimming took off 0 bases at V and 2 bases at J, with 5 bases between the two ends. Here the CDR3 DNA reads TGTGCCAGCAGTTTATCGGGAGCCTACAATGAGCAGTTCTTC. It translates to CASSLSGAYNEQFF.

This clone was counted once. The chain employs TRBV9 and TRBJ1-1, with D possibly being TRBD1 (5 bases). The CDR3 is made up of 14 amino acids. Trimming left V 3 bases short and J 0 bases short, with 9 bases between. CDR1 SGDLS and CDR2 YYNGEE come from the germline V gene. DNA of the CDR3: TGTGCCAGCAGCGGGGGGGGGATGAACACTGAAGCTTTCTTT. Residues: CASSGGGMNTEAFF.

V is TRBV6-1 and J is TRBJ1-2; TRBD1 aligns across 9 bases. This CDR3 contains 14 residues. Per the germline V gene, CDR1 is MNHNS and CDR2 is SASEGT. With V trimmed by 3 bases and J by 7 bases, 6 bases remained unmatched. CDR3 bases: TGTGCCAGCAGTGAGGTGGGGGACAGGGTTGGCTACACCTTC. Protein sequence: CASSEVGDRVGYTF.

J is TRBJ2-3 and V is TRBV28; D is unresolved. The CDR3 extends over 14 amino acids. The V end lost 3 bases, the J end lost 6 bases, and 13 bases lay between the germline ends. The germline V gene encodes CDR1 MDHEN and CDR2 SYDVKM. The CDR3 coding sequence is TGTGCCAGCAGTTTGGGTCCCCTCGGGGATACGCAGTATTTT. Protein: CASSLGPLGDTQYF.

The chain combines TRBV7-9 with TRBJ2-2; TRBD1 aligns across 7 bases. The CDR3 extends over 14 amino acids. The trim removed 4 bases at V and 6 bases at J, leaving 5 bases unmatched. Germline CDR1 is SEHNR and CDR2 is FQNEAQ (reference sequence). The CDR3 region is CASSSGQRPGELFF. CDR3 nucleotides: TGTGCCAGCAGCTCGGGACAGCGGCCCGGGGAGCTGTTTTTT.

The chain links TRBV6-1 to TRBJ2-1; 9 bases agree with TRBD2. The CDR3 covers 16 residues. In germline, CDR1 is MNHNS, CDR2 SASEGT. J lost 0 bases, V lost 4 bases, and 4 bases had no gene match. CDR3 in amino acids: CASSVPLAGSYNEQFF. The DNA of the CDR3 is TGTGCCAGCAGTGTGCCACTAGCGGGCTCCTACAATGAGCAGTTCTTC.

V is TRBV30 and J is TRBJ1-1; TRBD1 is a possible D gene (6 bases). Germline V lookup: CDR1 GTSNPN, CDR2 SVGIG (reference sequence). The CDR3 is 13 amino acids. V shed 5 bases and J shed 1 base, with 11 bases lying between them. This chain's CDR3 is CAWHKTGNTEAFF. The DNA for the CDR3 is TGTGCCTGGCATAAGACAGGGAACACTGAAGCTTTCTTT.

The genes are TRBV9 and TRBJ2-1; perhaps TRBD2 as D (6 bases). Trimming took off 2 bases at V and 0 bases at J, with 12 bases between the two ends. CDR1 and CDR2 from the germline V gene are SGDLS and YYNGEE. The CDR3 covers 16 residues. This CDR3 is CASSVGGSNSYNEQFF. CDR3 DNA sequence: TGTGCCAGCAGCGTTGGGGGGAGTAACTCCTACAATGAGCAGTTCTTC.

This chain links TRBV7-8 with TRBJ2-5; D gene unclear. There are 13 residues in the CDR3. V lost 1 base, J lost 3 bases, and 6 bases lay in between. The germline CDR1 and CDR2 sequences are SGHVS and FQNEAQ. The DNA for the CDR3 is TGTGCCAGCAGCTTAGACGAGAAAGAGACCCAGTACTTC. Amino acid sequence: CASSLDEKETQYF.